The 9 T cell receptor beta chains reported below all come from one sample, sequenced in a study of cytomegalovirus exposure and HLA in healthy donors (TCRdb year 2017). The method was the immunoSEQ multiplex PCR assay. For the multiplex PCR, a mixture combining 60 forward primers for TCR Vbeta segments and 13 reverse primers for TCR Jbeta segments was used. TCRdb re-hosts the immuneACCESS table, in-frame sequences only. Its copies lack some clones; in the studies checked, an unresolved V gene accounts for under half of them, and the cause for the rest is not known. In this sample the table shows about 180,000 clones, about 80% of which occur a single time. Over 2% of the sample lies in the top ten. Sequenced sample: PBMCs. These receptors came from a man in his sixties in good health and CMV-seronegative.

The chain links TRBV7-8 to TRBJ2-7; no clear D gene. The CDR3 length is 13 residues. V lost 0 bases and J lost 3, with 6 bases in between. Per germline, CDR1 SGHVS and CDR2 FQNEAQ. The CDR3 nucleotides read TGTGCCAGCAGCTTAGCCCCCAACTACGAGCAGTACTTC. This translates into CASSLAPNYEQYF.

The chain is built from TRBV5-1 and TRBJ2-1, with D perhaps TRBD2 (5 bases). The CDR3 has 13 amino acids. V lost 2 bases, J lost 5 bases, and 8 bases lay in between. CDR1 SGHRS and CDR2 YFSETQ come from the germline V gene. The CDR3 sequence is CASSFGGNNEQFF. In DNA, the CDR3 is TGCGCCAGCAGCTTTGGAGGCAACAATGAGCAGTTCTTC.

The chain is built from TRBV5-6 and TRBJ2-1, with TRBD2 matching over 7 bases. V dropped 0 bases and J dropped 4; count of bases not matched to a gene: 4. The germline V gene has CDR1 SGHDT and CDR2 YYEEEE. This CDR3 has 15 residues. CDR3 nucleotides: TGTGCCAGCAGCTTGGTTGGGGGGGGTTACAATGAGCAGTTCTTC. Protein: CASSLVGGGYNEQFF. The whole variable domain, filled in from reference TRBV5-6 and TRBJ2-1, reads DAGVTQSPTHLIKTRGQQVTLRCSPKSGHDTVSWYQQALGQGPQFIFQYYEEEERQRGNFPDRFSGHQFPNYSSELNVNALLLGDSALYLCASSLVGGGYNEQFFGPGTRLTVL.

The CDR3 loop is CATQTDPLNSPLHF. The CDR3 coding sequence is TGTGCCACCCAGACAGACCCGTTAAATTCACCCCTCCACTTT. The V gene is TRBV19, the J gene TRBJ1-6, with D maybe TRBD1 (5 bases). The CDR3 runs 14 residues. V was pared by 10 bases and J by 7 bases, with 17 bases between. Germline CDR1 is LNHDA and CDR2 is SQIVND (reference sequence).

This chain links TRBV7-3 with TRBJ2-2; the D is unclear. This CDR3 comprises 14 residues. V dropped 2 bases and J dropped 2 bases, with 6 bases sitting between them. Germline lookup yields CDR1 SGHTA and CDR2 FQGTGA. CDR3 bases: TGTGCCAGCAGCTTAGGGCATAACACCGGGGAGCTGTTTTTT. The encoded protein is CASSLGHNTGELFF. Based on the CDR3 plus reference TRBV7-3 and TRBJ2-2, the full variable domain is GAGVSQTPSNKVTEKGKYVELRCDPISGHTALYWYRQSLGQGPEFLIYFQGTGAADDSGLPNDRFFAVRPEGSVSTLKIQRTERGDSAVYLCASSLGHNTGELFFGEGSRLTVL.

This clone was seen more than once but under ten times. V is TRBV25-1 and J is TRBJ1-5, with D possibly TRBD1 on 6 matching bases. With 3 bases removed from V and 0 bases from J, the gap between germline ends came to 9 bases. Germline V CDR1 and CDR2: MGHDK, SYGVNS. CDR3 length equals 15 residues. CDR3 region: CASSDGTNSNQPQHF. Written as DNA, the CDR3 is TGTGCCAGCAGTGACGGGACAAATAGCAATCAGCCCCAGCATTTT.

The chain joins TRBV9 to TRBJ1-1; the match to TRBD1 covers 9 bases. Germline-derived CDR1 and CDR2 are SGDLS and YYNGEE. V shed 2 bases, J shed 4 bases, and the junction held 6 bases outside the gene matches. This CDR3 is 15 amino acids long. CDR3 region: CASSVLQGAGTEAFF. DNA for the CDR3: TGTGCCAGCAGCGTTCTACAGGGGGCGGGCACTGAAGCTTTCTTT.

The V and J genes are TRBV5-1 and TRBJ2-2; tentatively, D is TRBD2 (6 bases). The CDR3 is made up of 15 amino acids. V was shortened by 2 bases and J by 4 bases, with 12 bases between the two germline ends. The germline CDR1 and CDR2 sequences are SGHRS and YFSETQ. The CDR3 loop is CASSLMGGPTGELFF. The CDR3 DNA is TGCGCCAGCAGCTTAATGGGGGGTCCCACCGGGGAGCTGTTTTTT.

The chain employs TRBV7-6 and TRBJ2-3; 8 nucleotides align to TRBD2. The CDR3 is 17 residues long. V lost 2 bases and J lost 2; bases outside the gene matches: 9. Germline V CDR1 and CDR2: SGHVS, FNYEAQ. The CDR3 loop reads CASSLSTGGPTTDTQYF. CDR3 DNA: TGTGCCAGCAGCTTATCTACGGGGGGGCCGACCACAGATACGCAGTATTTT.